Shown below are 5 T cell receptor beta chains from a single sample sequenced in a study of Graves' ophthalmopathy and Graves' hyperthyroidism. Amplified material comprised TCR beta CDR3 regions derived from RNA transcripts. A first-round RT-PCR used HTBI primers, followed by a second-round multiplex PCR. From the multiplex PCR reads, TCRdb called clonotypes with MiXCR, one entry per CDR3 protein. The sample records under 250,000 distinct CDR3 sequences, 20% to 25% being singletons. What was sequenced was peripheral blood. The receptors here all came from a woman aged 45-60 years with Graves' ophthalmopathy.

V is TRBV10-3 and J is TRBJ2-7, with 7 bases that match TRBD1. Germline values: CDR1 ENHRY, CDR2 SYGVKD. The CDR3 totals 12 residues. V was pared by 5 bases and J by 6 bases, with 4 bases of the junction left unmatched. The chain's CDR3 is CAISKGAGEQYF. CDR3 in DNA: TGTGCCATCAGTAAGGGGGCGGGCGAGCAGTACTTC.

The chain combines TRBV7-3 with TRBJ1-2; no firm D call. Trimming took 7 bases from V and 3 from J, leaving 9 bases between them. This CDR3 has 12 residues. Germline V gives CDR1 SGHTA, CDR2 FQGTGA. The chain's CDR3 is CASIQRDYGYTF. In DNA, the CDR3 is TGTGCCAGCATTCAACGGGACTATGGCTACACCTTC.

This clonotype was recorded many times. V and J are TRBV30 and TRBJ1-2, with TRBD1 as a possible D gene (6 bases). This CDR3 has 12 residues. V lost 5 bases and J lost 3, with 10 bases in between. Germline V gene sequence: CDR1 GTSNPN, CDR2 SVGIG (reference sequence). In nucleotides, the CDR3 is TGTGCCTGGGAGGACAGCTACTATGGCTACACCTTC. Protein sequence: CAWEDSYYGYTF.

The rearrangement joins TRBV24-1 to TRBJ1-1; D may be TRBD1 (6 bases). The V end was cut by 3 bases, the J end by 4 bases, with 11 bases between. CDR3 size: 14 residues. The germline V gene has CDR1 KGHDR and CDR2 SFDVKD. The CDR3 coding sequence is TGTGCCACCAGTGATACCTCGGACAGCACTGAAGCTTTCTTT. Protein: CATSDTSDSTEAFF.

This clonotype showed up many times. The CDR3 bases are TGTGCCAGCAGCTTCTCCGGACAGGGGGTTAATGGCTACACCTTC. Protein product: CASSFSGQGVNGYTF. This sequence joins TRBV7-2 and TRBJ1-2; 10 bases fit TRBD1. The length of the CDR3 is 15 residues. V was clipped by 3 bases and J by 6 bases; unmatched bases: 7. Germline V gene lookup returns CDR1 SGHTA and CDR2 FQGNSA.